The present T cell receptor (beta chain) was sequenced within a study of blood T cell repertoires in COVID-19. Study-wide background: Collection of acute and convalescent COVID-19 samples took place in the United States, Italy and Spain. Sample material is recorded as cDNA or gDNA derived from T cells, B-cell-depleted T cells, or PBMCs.

V was pared by 3 bases and J by 4 bases, with 3 bases of the junction left unmatched. Germline loops: CDR1 PRHDT, CDR2 FYEKMQ (reference sequence). The CDR3 has 14 amino acids. Per the original data handling: Scientists estimated how many nucleated cells there were by amplifying reference gene primers. Some clones are missing from TCRdb's copy, which holds only in-frame ones; the method was immunoSEQ multiplex PCR. V, J and clone size were drawn from that table, and D and trimming were deduced from the DNA. The sample includes approximately 130,000 clones, 80% seen only once; the top ten take around a quarter.

The receptor's source is a human donor in a cohort sampled during active COVID-19. V usage is TRBV13 and J usage is TRBJ2-3; 8 positions agree with TRBD2. The sequenced sample consisted of peripheral blood. The CDR3 loop reads CASSLGLEADTQYF. The CDR3 DNA is TGTGCCAGCAGCTTGGGACTAGAGGCAGATACGCAGTATTTT.